This TCR beta chain was sequenced during a study of response to subunit inactivated influenza vaccine. Study-level points and caveats: Each seasonal flu vaccination may recruit only limited new T cells, authors suggested.

With regard to this clonotype: The antigen is not known.

TCRdb re-analysed the RT-PCR reads in MiXCR, keeping a single row per CDR3 protein. The table has some 300,000 distinct CDR3 sequences, 20% to 25% seen once; the top ten hold 10% to 13%. The CDR3 contains 12 residues. Trimming left V 3 bases short and J 2 bases short, with 7 bases between. From germline, CDR1 is DFQATT and CDR2 SNEGSKA (reference sequence). This clonotype originated in a man in his fifties or sixties who received an inactivated influenza vaccine. The chain is built from TRBV20-1 and TRBJ1-2; D not resolved. The sequencing used PBMCs from blood, collected approximately 20 months after vaccination. CDR3 DNA: TGCAGTGCTAGGTCTCGGAACTATGGCTACACCTTC. It codes for CSARSRNYGYTF.